This TCR beta chain emerged from a study of cytomegalovirus exposure and HLA in healthy donors. Turning to this clone: The antigen is undetermined.

Everyone who donated was a healthy bone marrow donor. Donors showed nominal health when sampled, although they likely had unrecorded immune exposures. Study conclusions and caveats: Common viral pathogens seemed to be connected with several of the most significant clusters, according to a later analysis.

The PCR ran on 60 Vbeta and 13 Jbeta primers. The assay was immunoSEQ multiplex PCR, and TCRdb's table has in-frame clones only and misses some. Of 150,000 to 200,000 clones listed, roughly 68% are singletons. This TCR was sampled from a man aged 25-45 years in good health and CMV-seropositive. Material: PBMCs.

The CDR3 spells CASSDQRLDTQYF. CDR3 coding DNA: TGTGCCAGCAGTGACCAACGACTAGATACGCAGTATTTT. The chain recombines TRBV6-4 with TRBJ2-3, with D uncertain. Trimming stripped 2 bases from V and 5 bases from J, with 8 bases between. Germline V gene lookup returns CDR1 MRHNA and CDR2 SNTAGT. CDR3 length: 13 residues.